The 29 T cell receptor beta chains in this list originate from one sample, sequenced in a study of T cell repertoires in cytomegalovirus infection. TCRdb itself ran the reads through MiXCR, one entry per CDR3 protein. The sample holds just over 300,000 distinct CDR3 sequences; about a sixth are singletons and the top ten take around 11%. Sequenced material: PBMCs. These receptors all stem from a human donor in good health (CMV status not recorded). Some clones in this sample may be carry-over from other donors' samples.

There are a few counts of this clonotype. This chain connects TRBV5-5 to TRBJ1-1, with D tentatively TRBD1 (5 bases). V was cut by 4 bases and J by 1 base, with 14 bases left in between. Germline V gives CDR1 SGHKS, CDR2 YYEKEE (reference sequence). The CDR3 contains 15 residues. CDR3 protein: CASSPGAQSNTEAFF. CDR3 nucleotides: TGTGCCAGCAGCCCTGGGGCGCAGTCGAACACTGAAGCTTTCTTT.

CDR3 residues: CASSLFRTVNTEAFF. The CDR3 nucleotides read TGTGCCAGCAGTTTATTTAGGACAGTGAACACTGAAGCTTTCTTT. The chain joins TRBV27 to TRBJ1-1, with D tentatively TRBD1 (6 bases). The CDR3 runs 15 residues. Trimming shortened V by 1 base and J by 0 bases, and 9 bases separated the two germline ends. Germline CDR1 reads MNHEY; CDR2 reads SMNVEV (reference sequence).

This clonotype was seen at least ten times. This CDR3 is CASSYSREGAHSGNTIYF. CDR3 nucleotides: TGTGCCAGCAGTTACTCGAGAGAGGGGGCGCATTCTGGAAACACCATATATTTT. This chain connects TRBV6-5 to TRBJ1-3; 7 bases align to TRBD1. This CDR3 has 18 amino acids. Per the germline V gene, CDR1 is MNHEY and CDR2 is SVGAGI. V shed 0 bases, J shed 1 base, and the junction held 9 bases outside the gene matches.

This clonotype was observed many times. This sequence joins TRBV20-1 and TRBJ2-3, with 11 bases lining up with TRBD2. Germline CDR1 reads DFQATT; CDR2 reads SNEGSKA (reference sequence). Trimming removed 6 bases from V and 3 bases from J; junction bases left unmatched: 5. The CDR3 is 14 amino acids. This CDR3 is CSAKLAGVTDTQYF. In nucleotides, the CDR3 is TGCAGTGCAAAACTAGCGGGGGTGACAGATACGCAGTATTTT.

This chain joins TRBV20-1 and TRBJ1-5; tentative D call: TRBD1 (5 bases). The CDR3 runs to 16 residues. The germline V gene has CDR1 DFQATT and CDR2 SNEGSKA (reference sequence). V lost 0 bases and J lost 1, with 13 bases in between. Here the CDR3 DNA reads TGCAGTGCTAGAGATCGAGGGGCCCCAAGCAATCAGCCCCAGCATTTT. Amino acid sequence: CSARDRGAPSNQPQHF.

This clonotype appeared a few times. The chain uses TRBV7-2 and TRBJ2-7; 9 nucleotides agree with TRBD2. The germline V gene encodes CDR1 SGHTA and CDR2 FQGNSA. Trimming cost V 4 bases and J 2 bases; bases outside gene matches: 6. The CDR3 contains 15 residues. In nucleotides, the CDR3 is TGTGCCAGCAGCTCGCTAGCGGGGCGAGCCTACGAGCAGTACTTC. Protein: CASSSLAGRAYEQYF.

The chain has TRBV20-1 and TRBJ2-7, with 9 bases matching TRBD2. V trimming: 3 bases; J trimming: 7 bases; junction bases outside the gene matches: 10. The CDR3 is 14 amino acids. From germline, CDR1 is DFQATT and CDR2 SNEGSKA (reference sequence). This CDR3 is CSASLASGGWEQYF. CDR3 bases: TGCAGTGCTAGTCTGGCGAGCGGGGGGTGGGAGCAGTACTTC.

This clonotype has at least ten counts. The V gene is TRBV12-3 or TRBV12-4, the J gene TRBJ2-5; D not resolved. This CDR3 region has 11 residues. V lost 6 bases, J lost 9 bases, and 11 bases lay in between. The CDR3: CASSSESAQYF. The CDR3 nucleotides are TGTGCCAGCAGCTCCGAGTCGGCCCAGTACTTC.

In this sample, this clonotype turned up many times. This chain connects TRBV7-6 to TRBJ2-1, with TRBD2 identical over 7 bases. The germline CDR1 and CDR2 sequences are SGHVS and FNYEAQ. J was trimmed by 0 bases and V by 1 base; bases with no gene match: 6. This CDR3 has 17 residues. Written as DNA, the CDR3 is TGTGCCAGCAGCTTAGGAGTTTCGGGGGGCTCCTACAATGAGCAGTTCTTC. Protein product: CASSLGVSGGSYNEQFF.

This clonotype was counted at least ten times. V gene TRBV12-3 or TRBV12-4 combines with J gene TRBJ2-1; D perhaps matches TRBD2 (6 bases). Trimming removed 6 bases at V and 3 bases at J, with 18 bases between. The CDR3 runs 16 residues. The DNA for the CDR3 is TGTGCCAGCAGGAGCCTACTAGCCCCTGTCTACAATGAGCAGTTCTTC. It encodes CASRSLLAPVYNEQFF.

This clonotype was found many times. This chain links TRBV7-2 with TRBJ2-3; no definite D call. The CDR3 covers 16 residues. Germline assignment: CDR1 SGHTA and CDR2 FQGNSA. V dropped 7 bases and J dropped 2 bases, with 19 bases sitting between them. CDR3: CASTAYLSRDTDTQYF. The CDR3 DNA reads TGTGCCAGCACCGCTTACTTGAGCAGAGACACAGATACGCAGTATTTT.

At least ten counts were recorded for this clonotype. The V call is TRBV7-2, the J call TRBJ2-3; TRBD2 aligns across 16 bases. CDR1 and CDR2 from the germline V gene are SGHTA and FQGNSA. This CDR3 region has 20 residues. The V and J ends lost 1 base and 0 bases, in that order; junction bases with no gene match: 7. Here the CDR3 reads CASSLGPGLAGGPSTDTQYF. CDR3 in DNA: TGTGCCAGCAGCTTAGGACCGGGACTAGCGGGGGGGCCTAGCACAGATACGCAGTATTTT.

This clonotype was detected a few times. The CDR3 reads CASSYAKPGDQPQHF. The CDR3 region has the DNA TGTGCCAGCAGTTACGCCAAACCAGGGGATCAGCCCCAGCATTTT. V and J are TRBV6-5 and TRBJ1-5; D possibly corresponds to TRBD1 (6 bases). Germline CDR1 is MNHEY and CDR2 is SVGAGI. V was shortened by 2 bases and J by 5 bases, with 13 bases between the two germline ends. The CDR3 contains 15 residues.

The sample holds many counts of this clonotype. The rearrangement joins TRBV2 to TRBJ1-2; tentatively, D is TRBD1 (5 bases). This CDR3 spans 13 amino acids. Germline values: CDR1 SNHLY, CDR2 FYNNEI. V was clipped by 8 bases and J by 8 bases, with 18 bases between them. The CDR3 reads CASGAGTFEGYTF. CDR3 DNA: TGTGCCAGCGGCGCGGGGACGTTCGAAGGCTACACCTTC.

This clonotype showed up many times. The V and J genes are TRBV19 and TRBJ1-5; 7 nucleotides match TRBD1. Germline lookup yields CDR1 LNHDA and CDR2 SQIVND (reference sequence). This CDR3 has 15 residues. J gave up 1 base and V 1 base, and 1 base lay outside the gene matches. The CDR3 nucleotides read TGTGCCAGTAGTATAGTGACAGGGAGCAATCAGCCCCAGCATTTT. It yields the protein CASSIVTGSNQPQHF.

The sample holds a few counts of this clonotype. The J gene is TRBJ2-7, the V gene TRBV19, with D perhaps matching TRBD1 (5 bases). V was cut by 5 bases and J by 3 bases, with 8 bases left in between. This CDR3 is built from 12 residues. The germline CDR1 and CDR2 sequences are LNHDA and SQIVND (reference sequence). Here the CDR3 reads CASSGDSYEQYF. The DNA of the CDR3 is TGTGCCAGTAGTGGAGACAGCTACGAGCAGTACTTC.

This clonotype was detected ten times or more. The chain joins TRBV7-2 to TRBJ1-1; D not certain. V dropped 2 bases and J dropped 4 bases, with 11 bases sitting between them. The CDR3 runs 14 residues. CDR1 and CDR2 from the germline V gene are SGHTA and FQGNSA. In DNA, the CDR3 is TGTGCCAGCAGCTTATTTCCGGTGGCCACTGAAGCTTTCTTT. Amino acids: CASSLFPVATEAFF.

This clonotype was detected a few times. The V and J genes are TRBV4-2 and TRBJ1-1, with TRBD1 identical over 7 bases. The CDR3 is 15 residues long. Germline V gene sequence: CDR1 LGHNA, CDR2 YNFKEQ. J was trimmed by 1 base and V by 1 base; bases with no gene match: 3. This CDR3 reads CASSQGQGPNTEAFF. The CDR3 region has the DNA TGTGCCAGCAGCCAAGGACAGGGACCGAACACTGAAGCTTTCTTT.

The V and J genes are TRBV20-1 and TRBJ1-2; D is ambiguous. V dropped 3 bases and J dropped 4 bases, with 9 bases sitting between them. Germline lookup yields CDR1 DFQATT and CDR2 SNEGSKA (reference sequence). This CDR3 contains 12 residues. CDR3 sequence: CSASERIYGYTF. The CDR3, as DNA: TGCAGTGCTAGTGAAAGAATCTATGGCTACACCTTC.

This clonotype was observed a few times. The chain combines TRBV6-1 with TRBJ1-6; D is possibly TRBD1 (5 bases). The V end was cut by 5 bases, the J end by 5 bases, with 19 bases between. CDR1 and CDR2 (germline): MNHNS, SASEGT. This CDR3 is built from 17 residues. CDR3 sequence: CASSYRRGDPDNSPLHF. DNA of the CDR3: TGTGCCAGCAGTTATAGGAGGGGAGACCCTGATAATTCACCCCTCCACTTT.

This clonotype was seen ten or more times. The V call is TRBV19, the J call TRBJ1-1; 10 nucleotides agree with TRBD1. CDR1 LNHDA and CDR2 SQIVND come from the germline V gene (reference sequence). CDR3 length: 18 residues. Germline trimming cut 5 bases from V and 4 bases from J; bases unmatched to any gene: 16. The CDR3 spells CASSSWGQGTVGGTEAFF. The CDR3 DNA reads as TGTGCCAGTAGTTCTTGGGGACAGGGGACTGTTGGTGGCACTGAAGCTTTCTTT.

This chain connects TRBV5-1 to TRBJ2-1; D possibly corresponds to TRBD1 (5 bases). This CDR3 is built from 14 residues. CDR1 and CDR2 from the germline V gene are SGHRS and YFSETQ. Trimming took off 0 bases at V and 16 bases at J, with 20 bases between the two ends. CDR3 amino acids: CASSLVANTGSVFF. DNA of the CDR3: TGCGCCAGCAGCTTGGTTGCCAATACAGGCTCGGTCTTCTTC.

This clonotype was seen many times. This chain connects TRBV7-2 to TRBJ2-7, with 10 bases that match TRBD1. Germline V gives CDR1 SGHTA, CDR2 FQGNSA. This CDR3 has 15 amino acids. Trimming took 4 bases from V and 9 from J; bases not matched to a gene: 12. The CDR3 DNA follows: TGTGCCAGCAGCTCCCCGGGGACAGGGGTTTTCGGGCAGTACTTC. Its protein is CASSSPGTGVFGQYF.

CDR3 DNA sequence: TGTGCCAGCAGCTTAGGCTCTAGCGGGAGGCAAGAGACCCAGTACTTC. Translation gives CASSLGSSGRQETQYF. The chain joins TRBV7-6 to TRBJ2-5; 11 nucleotides align to TRBD2. CDR1 is SGHVS and CDR2 is FNYEAQ in the germline V gene. V gave up 1 base and J gave up 2 bases; unmatched junction bases: 3. The CDR3 has 16 residues. Complete variable domain (other parts from reference TRBV7-6 and TRBJ2-5): GAGVSQSPRYKVTKRGQDVALRCDPISGHVSLYWYRQALGQGPEFLTYFNYEAQQDKSGLPNDRFSAERPEGSISTLTIQRTEQRDSAMYRCASSLGSSGRQETQYFGPGTRLLVL.

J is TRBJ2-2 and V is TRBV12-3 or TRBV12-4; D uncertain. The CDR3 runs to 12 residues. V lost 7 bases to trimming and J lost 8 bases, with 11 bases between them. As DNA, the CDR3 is TGTGCCAGCACTCTCGGAACTGGGGAGCTGTTTTTT. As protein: CASTLGTGELFF.

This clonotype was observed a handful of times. For the CDR3, the DNA is TGCAGTGCTAGAAACGGGCGAGTTGAAAAACTGTTTTTT. Translation gives CSARNGRVEKLFF. The V and J genes are TRBV20-1 and TRBJ1-4; D not certain. This CDR3 region has 13 residues. Trimming took 2 bases from V and 7 from J, leaving 11 bases between them. The germline CDR1 and CDR2 sequences are DFQATT and SNEGSKA (reference sequence).

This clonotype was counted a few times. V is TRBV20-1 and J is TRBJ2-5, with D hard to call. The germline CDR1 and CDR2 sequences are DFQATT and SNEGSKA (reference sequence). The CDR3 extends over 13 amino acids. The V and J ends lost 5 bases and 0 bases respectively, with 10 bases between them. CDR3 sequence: CSAVGSHQETQYF. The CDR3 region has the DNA TGCAGTGCTGTGGGTAGTCACCAAGAGACCCAGTACTTC.

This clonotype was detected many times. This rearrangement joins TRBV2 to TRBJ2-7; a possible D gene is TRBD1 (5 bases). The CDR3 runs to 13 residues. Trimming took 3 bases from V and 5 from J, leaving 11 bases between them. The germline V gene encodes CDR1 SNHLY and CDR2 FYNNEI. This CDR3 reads CASSDPRAHEQYF. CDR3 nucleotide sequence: TGTGCCAGCAGTGACCCCAGGGCCCACGAGCAGTACTTC. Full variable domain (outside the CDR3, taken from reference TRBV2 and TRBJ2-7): EPEVTQTPSHQVTQMGQEVILRCVPISNHLYFYWYRQILGQKVEFLVSFYNNEISEKSEIFDDQFSVERPDGSNFTLKIRSTKLEDSAMYFCASSDPRAHEQYFGPGTRLTVT.

CDR3 sequence (DNA): TGTGCCAGCAGTCCCCCTTTAGGGGCGCGGGAGCAGTACTTC. Its translation is CASSPPLGAREQYF. The chain is built from TRBV28 and TRBJ2-7; weak D call: TRBD1 (5 bases). V lost 5 bases to trimming and J lost 7 bases, with 18 bases between them. Germline assignment: CDR1 MDHEN and CDR2 SYDVKM. The CDR3 sequence is 14 residues long.